These 27 T cell receptor beta chains came from one sample sequenced in a study of blood T cell repertoires in COVID-19. Using immunoSEQ multiplex PCR, the repertoire was profiled, and TCRdb retains in-frame clones only, with some absent. This repertoire shows roughly 400,000 clones, about 88% found once; its top ten account for roughly 1.4%. Sequencing was carried out using PBMCs or T cells enriched from blood (not recorded which). These receptors were obtained from a woman between 18 and 29 years old who had been exposed to COVID-19.

The V call is TRBV6-5, the J call TRBJ1-2; D not resolved. The CDR3 spans 13 residues. Germline lookup yields CDR1 MNHEY and CDR2 SVGAGI. The V end was cut by 5 bases, the J end by 4 bases, with 11 bases between. CDR3 amino acids: CASSPRPFYGYTF. As DNA, the CDR3 is TGTGCCAGCAGTCCCAGGCCATTCTATGGCTACACCTTC.

The V call is TRBV27, the J call TRBJ1-5; tentatively, D is TRBD1 (5 bases). The CDR3 runs to 15 residues. Germline loops: CDR1 MNHEY, CDR2 SMNVEV (reference sequence). Deletions cut 3 bases from V and 2 bases from J, with 11 bases between. CDR3 DNA sequence: TGTGCCAGCAGTTTTTCGGGGGGTGGCAATCAGCCCCAGCATTTT. Protein product: CASSFSGGGNQPQHF.

The chain employs TRBV4-1 and TRBJ2-1; 9 bases map to TRBD2. This CDR3 has 14 amino acids. The germline CDR1 and CDR2 sequences are MGHRA and YSYEKL. J lost 6 bases, V lost 4 bases, and 4 bases had no gene match. CDR3 sequence (DNA): TGCGCCAGCAGCCCGGGACTAGCAGGCAATGAGCAGTTCTTC. It encodes CASSPGLAGNEQFF.

This chain links TRBV5-1 with TRBJ2-2; 7 bases match TRBD1. The CDR3 is made up of 16 amino acids. V was pared by 3 bases and J by 6 bases, with 11 bases of the junction left unmatched. Germline CDR1 reads SGHRS; CDR2 reads YFSETQ. CDR3 bases: TGCGCCAGCAGCTCGAGGGACAGCAAATCGCCCGGGGAGCTGTTTTTT. This translates into CASSSRDSKSPGELFF.

The gene calls are TRBV28 and TRBJ2-4, with D perhaps TRBD2 (5 bases). CDR1 MDHEN and CDR2 SYDVKM come from the germline V gene. The length of the CDR3 is 14 residues. The V end was cut by 3 bases, the J end by 0 bases, with 6 bases between. CDR3 in amino acids: CASSFRGAKNIQYF. The DNA for the CDR3 is TGTGCCAGCAGTTTCCGGGGAGCCAAAAACATTCAGTACTTC.

The count of this clone is one. V and J are TRBV19 and TRBJ1-4; 7 bases line up with TRBD1. The junction had 6 bases not matched to a gene; V was cut back by 3 bases and J by 2 bases. Germline CDR1 LNHDA, CDR2 SQIVND (reference sequence). The CDR3 loop spans 16 amino acids. CDR3 amino acids: CASSMWPGGTNEKLFF. In DNA, the CDR3 is TGTGCCAGTAGTATGTGGCCAGGGGGTACTAATGAAAAACTGTTTTTT.

The rearrangement uses TRBV9 and TRBJ2-5; the D gene is possibly TRBD2 (5 bases). Germline V gene sequence: CDR1 SGDLS, CDR2 YYNGEE. The CDR3 has 13 amino acids. The ends were cut back, 0 bases at V and 7 bases at J, with 10 bases in the middle. Written as DNA, the CDR3 is TGTGCCAGCAGCGTAGGGGGTGGAGGGACCCAGTACTTC. Protein product: CASSVGGGGTQYF.

This chain links TRBV11-2 with TRBJ2-3, with D possibly matching TRBD1 (6 bases). The CDR3 runs 15 residues. Germline loops: CDR1 SGHAT, CDR2 FQNNGV. V was shortened by 1 base and J by 3 bases, with 11 bases between the two germline ends. CDR3 protein: CASSLAGAGTDTQYF. CDR3 in DNA: TGTGCCAGCAGCTTAGCAGGGGCGGGTACAGATACGCAGTATTTT. The complete variable domain, with remaining parts taken from reference TRBV11-2 and TRBJ2-3, reads EAGVAQSPRYKIIEKRQSVAFWCNPISGHATLYWYQQILGQGPKLLIQFQNNGVVDDSQLPKDRFSAERLKGVDSTLKIQPAKLEDSAVYLCASSLAGAGTDTQYFGPGTRLTVL.

The chain carries TRBV10-1 and TRBJ1-1; 8 nucleotides match TRBD1. V shed 3 bases, J shed 5 bases, and the junction held 5 bases outside the gene matches. The CDR3 is 14 amino acids. Germline V gene sequence: CDR1 WNHNN, CDR2 SYGVQD (reference sequence). CDR3 residues: CASSDYGQGTEAFF. DNA for the CDR3: TGCGCCAGCAGTGATTACGGACAGGGTACTGAAGCTTTCTTT.

J is TRBJ2-3 and V is TRBV12-3 or TRBV12-4, with D perhaps matching TRBD1 (6 bases). There are 13 residues in the CDR3. V was shortened by 4 bases and J by 8 bases, with 13 bases between the two germline ends. Here the CDR3 DNA reads TGTGCCAGCAGTTCCTACAGGGATGGTACGCAGTATTTT. Its protein is CASSSYRDGTQYF.

To note about this clone: Other DNA sequences in this specimen translate into the identical CDR3. The chain employs TRBV6-5 and TRBJ1-5, with 10 bases that match TRBD1. Losses at the gene ends were 6 bases for V and 4 bases for J; bases not matched to a gene: 3. Per germline, CDR1 MNHEY and CDR2 SVGAGI. The CDR3 covers 14 residues. The CDR3 reads CASSPGQGNQPQHF. Written as DNA, the CDR3 is TGTGCCAGCAGCCCGGGACAGGGGAATCAGCCCCAGCATTTT.

The J gene is TRBJ1-1, the V gene TRBV18; TRBD1 matches 9 bases. From germline, CDR1 is KGHSH and CDR2 LQKENI. The CDR3 loop spans 15 amino acids. The V gene end was trimmed by 4 bases and the J gene end by 1 base; junction bases not matched to a gene: 4. CDR3 residues: CASSLGTGQNTEAFF. The DNA for the CDR3 is TGTGCCAGCTCACTGGGGACAGGGCAGAACACTGAAGCTTTCTTT.

This clone was seen only a few times. The chain carries TRBV7-2 and TRBJ2-2, with TRBD2 as a possible D gene (6 bases). The CDR3 is 16 residues long. Trimming removed 1 base at V and 2 bases at J, with 11 bases between. Germline CDR1 SGHTA, CDR2 FQGNSA. The CDR3, as DNA: TGTGCCAGCAGCTTAGGATTAGCGGTCAACACCGGGGAGCTGTTTTTT. This codes for CASSLGLAVNTGELFF.

The J gene is TRBJ2-7, the V gene TRBV6-5; TRBD2 aligns across 8 bases. The germline V gene has CDR1 MNHEY and CDR2 SVGAGI. The CDR3 consists of 13 residues. V was clipped by 2 bases and J by 6 bases; unmatched bases: 3. The DNA of the CDR3 is TGTGCCAGCAGTTACGGCGGGGGGTTCGAGCAGTACTTC. Its translation: CASSYGGGFEQYF.

The rearrangement links TRBV4-1 to TRBJ2-1, with 9 bases matching TRBD2. CDR1 is MGHRA and CDR2 is YSYEKL in the germline V gene. V was clipped by 8 bases and J by 0 bases; unmatched bases: 11. The CDR3 length is 17 residues. The DNA of the CDR3 is TGCGCCAGCTCCCATTCGGCTAGCGGGGACTCCTACAATGAGCAGTTCTTC. This translates into CASSHSASGDSYNEQFF.

On this clone itself: Other DNA sequences of this sample code for an identical CDR3. This chain connects TRBV27 to TRBJ1-1; the D is unclear. Germline CDR1 is MNHEY and CDR2 is SMNVEV (reference sequence). The CDR3 has 14 residues. Trimming took off 2 bases at V and 1 base at J, with 8 bases between the two ends. The CDR3 sequence is CASSLAGPNTEAFF. The DNA for the CDR3 is TGTGCCAGCAGTTTAGCGGGCCCGAACACTGAAGCTTTCTTT.

The chain is built from TRBV27 and TRBJ2-7, with TRBD2 matching 11 bases. This CDR3 is built from 15 residues. Losses at the gene ends were 3 bases for V and 3 bases for J; bases not matched to a gene: 4. Germline CDR1 is MNHEY and CDR2 is SMNVEV (reference sequence). DNA for the CDR3: TGTGCCAGCAGTTTGGGACTAGCGGCGTTCTACGAGCAGTACTTC. Translation: CASSLGLAAFYEQYF.

This rearrangement joins TRBV6-5 to TRBJ2-7, with 8 bases lining up with TRBD1. V trimming: 11 bases; J trimming: 5 bases; junction bases outside the gene matches: 8. CDR1 and CDR2 from the germline V gene are MNHEY and SVGAGI. The CDR3 length is 12 residues. The CDR3, as DNA: TGTGCCGTCCGGACAGGGTTTAACGAGCAGTACTTC. It yields the protein CAVRTGFNEQYF.

This chain joins TRBV4-1 and TRBJ2-1, with TRBD2 matching over 11 bases. Per the germline V gene, CDR1 is MGHRA and CDR2 is YSYEKL. The CDR3 is 17 amino acids. V lost 1 base and J lost 5; bases outside the gene matches: 7. The CDR3 DNA is TGCGCCAGCAGCCAAGGCGAGGGACTAGCGGAGAACAATGAGCAGTTCTTC. Translation gives CASSQGEGLAENNEQFF.

The V gene is TRBV29-1, the J gene TRBJ2-2; 7 nucleotides line up with TRBD1. This CDR3 is built from 15 residues. From germline, CDR1 is SQVTM and CDR2 ANQGSEA. With V trimmed by 5 bases and J by 1 base, 7 bases remained unmatched. Written as DNA, the CDR3 is TGCAGCGTTTTACCGAGGGACAGGAACACCGGGGAGCTGTTTTTT. Encoded protein: CSVLPRDRNTGELFF.

The chain recombines TRBV28 with TRBJ1-1; possibly TRBD1 for D (6 bases). Germline-derived CDR1 and CDR2 are MDHEN and SYDVKM. Trimming removed 5 bases from V and 4 bases from J, with 17 bases in between. There are 15 residues in the CDR3. DNA of the CDR3: TGTGCCAGCAGTCTTGGGACACGAATGGTCACTGAAGCTTTCTTT. The encoded protein is CASSLGTRMVTEAFF.

The chain links TRBV7-2 to TRBJ1-1, with 9 bases that match TRBD1. This CDR3 is 16 amino acids long. In germline, CDR1 is SGHTA, CDR2 FQGNSA. V lost 4 bases and J lost 4; bases outside the gene matches: 10. The CDR3 nucleotides are TGTGCCAGCAGCTACAGGGGGCTCGGGGGTTTCACTGAAGCTTTCTTT. It specifies CASSYRGLGGFTEAFF.

CDR3 sequence (DNA): TGTGCCAGCAGCCAAGATGGCGGCGGGGCCTACACAGATACGCAGTATTTT. This translates into CASSQDGGGAYTDTQYF. V and J are TRBV4-2 and TRBJ2-3, with D possibly being TRBD2 (6 bases). Trimming pared 0 bases from V and 2 bases from J, leaving 15 bases between. The V gene's germline CDR1 is LGHNA and CDR2 YNFKEQ. This CDR3 spans 17 amino acids.

The V call is TRBV9, the J call TRBJ1-4, with no clear D. Germline CDR1 SGDLS, CDR2 YYNGEE. V dropped 4 bases and J dropped 3 bases, with 19 bases sitting between them. The CDR3 spans 17 residues. The CDR3 DNA sequence: TGTGCCAGCAGCCCAGACGGTCGGGGTTCGCCTAATGAAAAACTGTTTTTT. Encoded protein: CASSPDGRGSPNEKLFF.

This chain joins TRBV5-6 and TRBJ2-7; 14 bases fit TRBD2. The CDR3 has 14 amino acids. Unmatched junction bases numbered 3, after V lost 3 bases and J lost 7 bases. Germline V lookup: CDR1 SGHDT, CDR2 YYEEEE. The DNA for the CDR3 is TGTGCCAGCAGCTCGGGACTAGCGGGAGTAGAGCAGTACTTC. Its protein is CASSSGLAGVEQYF.

The sample holds many counts of this clone. This rearrangement joins TRBV27 to TRBJ1-1; 7 bases match TRBD1. Germline assignment: CDR1 MNHEY and CDR2 SMNVEV (reference sequence). With V trimmed by 6 bases and J by 11 bases, 9 bases remained unmatched. This CDR3 comprises 12 residues. CDR3 region: CASSDRVLVAFF. The CDR3, as DNA: TGTGCCAGCAGCGACAGGGTCCTGGTCGCTTTCTTT.

CDR3 nucleotides: TGTGCCAGCAGTGAGGGCCACCATGAAAAACTGTTTTTT. It yields the protein CASSEGHHEKLFF. This chain uses TRBV28 with TRBJ1-4; D is ambiguous. Between the trimmed V and J ends, which lost 5 bases and 6 bases, there was a span of 10 bases. Germline CDR1 reads MDHEN; CDR2 reads SYDVKM. The CDR3 contains 13 residues. The whole variable domain, filled in from reference TRBV28 and TRBJ1-4, reads DVKVTQSSRYLVKRTGEKVFLECVQDMDHENMFWYRQDPGLGLRLIYFSYDVKMKEKGDIPEGYSVSREKKERFSLILESASTNQTSMYLCASSEGHHEKLFFGSGTQLSVL.